Presented here are 19 T cell receptor beta chains from one specimen sequenced in a study of human T cells and chemical hapten exposure. Indicated time point: patch test 3, about 24 weeks after DPC sensitization. Treatment described: therapeutic diphenylcyclopropenone sensitization with weekly scalp DPC. TCRdb passed the RACE reads through MiXCR, listing each CDR3 protein once. The data hold 150,000 to 200,000 distinct CDR3 sequences, with 20% to 25% observed a single time. Material: whole blood, obtained in connection with sensitization to the hapten diphenylcyclopropenone (DPC). The receptors shown here come from a woman aged 35 to 49 with alopecia areata. Some clones in this sample may be carry-over from other donors' samples.

A few counts support this clonotype. The junction departs from the called germline gene at one end, perhaps through a read error. The chain joins TRBV5-1 to TRBJ2-7; unclear D gene. The CDR3 has 11 amino acids. Germline loops: CDR1 SGHRS, CDR2 YFSETQ. DNA for the CDR3: TGCGCCAGCAGCTTGGGAGACACCAAAAGGTTC. Protein sequence: CASSLGDTKRF.

The chain joins TRBV29-1 to TRBJ2-1, with TRBD2 identical over 7 bases. With V trimmed by 5 bases and J by 7 bases, 11 bases remained unmatched. This CDR3 is built from 14 residues. CDR1 SQVTM and CDR2 ANQGSEA come from the germline V gene. In DNA form, the CDR3 reads TGCAGCGTTCGGGAGGCCCCTACGGGTAATGAGCAGTTCTTC. It codes for CSVREAPTGNEQFF.

This CDR3 reads CASSAGATQYF. The CDR3 nucleotides are TGTGCCAGCAGTGCCGGGGCGACCCAGTACTTC. The chain uses TRBV12-3 or TRBV12-4 and TRBJ2-5; D tentatively fits TRBD1 or TRBD2 (5 bases each). V was clipped by 5 bases and J by 7 bases, with 8 bases between them. The CDR3 extends over 11 amino acids.

This clonotype has only a few counts. The chain combines TRBV7-2 with TRBJ2-3; D might be TRBD1 (5 bases). V lost 5 bases to trimming and J lost 4 bases, with 10 bases between them. Per germline, CDR1 SGHTA and CDR2 FQGNSA. The CDR3 has 13 residues. CDR3 loop: CASSIQGADTQYF. The CDR3 coding sequence is TGTGCCAGCAGCATACAAGGGGCAGATACGCAGTATTTT.

The CDR3 here is CASSLRAREAAVYGYTF. CDR3 coding DNA: TGTGCCAGCAGCTTACGGGCCAGGGAGGCGGCGGTCTATGGCTACACCTTC. The chain recombines TRBV7-2 with TRBJ1-2, with D possibly being TRBD1 (5 bases). The CDR3 runs to 17 residues. V gave up 2 bases and J gave up 4 bases, with 20 bases separating them. From germline, CDR1 is SGHTA and CDR2 FQGNSA.

This clonotype was found a few times. Its ends do not fully match the called genes, so a read error is possible. The chain combines TRBV7-9 with TRBJ2-3; D is perhaps TRBD1 (6 bases). CDR3 size: 13 residues. Germline assignment: CDR1 SEHNR and CDR2 FQNEAQ (reference sequence). CDR3 in DNA: TGTGCCAGCAGCTTAAATCCGGACAGCCGAGTGGATTTT. Translation: CASSLNPDSRVDF.

The chain carries TRBV20-1 and TRBJ1-2; TRBD1 aligns across 8 bases. V was clipped by 1 base and J by 5 bases; unmatched bases: 3. Per the germline V gene, CDR1 is DFQATT and CDR2 is SNEGSKA (reference sequence). CDR3 length equals 13 residues. This chain's CDR3 is CSARAGQEYGYTF. In DNA form, the CDR3 reads TGCAGTGCTAGAGCGGGACAGGAGTATGGCTACACCTTC.

This clonotype came up a few times. The genes are TRBV10-3 and TRBJ1-2, with 7 bases aligning to TRBD1. The CDR3 consists of 15 residues. V was clipped by 3 bases and J by 5 bases; unmatched bases: 9. The V gene's germline CDR1 is ENHRY and CDR2 SYGVKD. CDR3 sequence reads: CAISETFRTGYGYTF. The CDR3 coding sequence is TGTGCCATCAGTGAAACCTTTAGGACAGGATATGGCTACACCTTC.

In its sample, this clonotype was seen a few times. V is TRBV4-1 and J is TRBJ1-2; D remains ambiguous. Trimming stripped 2 bases from V and 6 bases from J, with 10 bases between. This CDR3 contains 13 residues. The V gene's germline CDR1 is MGHRA and CDR2 YSYEKL. CDR3 amino acids: CASSQQVRDGYTF. In DNA form, the CDR3 reads TGCGCCAGCAGCCAACAGGTCCGGGATGGCTACACCTTC.

This clonotype was counted ten times or more. CDR3 in DNA: TGTGCCAGCAGCTTAGGAGGGTCTGAAGCTTTCTTT. It specifies CASSLGGSEAFF. This chain links TRBV7-9 with TRBJ1-1; D call uncertain. V was clipped by 1 base and J by 6 bases, with 6 bases between them. Germline-derived CDR1 and CDR2 are SEHNR and FQNEAQ (reference sequence). The CDR3 has 12 amino acids.

V usage is TRBV7-9 and J usage is TRBJ1-2; D not certain. Germline V gene data show CDR1 as SEHNR and CDR2 as FQNEAQ (reference sequence). Trimming left V 2 bases short and J 4 bases short, with 11 bases between. This CDR3 contains 14 residues. CDR3 coding DNA: TGTGCCAGCAGCTTACAGGAGGCACTCTATGGCTACACCTTC. It yields the protein CASSLQEALYGYTF. Complete variable domain (other parts from reference TRBV7-9 and TRBJ1-2): DTGVSQNPRHKITKRGQNVTFRCDPISEHNRLYWYRQTLGQGPEFLTYFQNEAQLEKSRLLSDRFSAERPKGSFSTLEIQRTEQGDSAMYLCASSLQEALYGYTFGSGTRLTVV.

V is TRBV7-2 and J is TRBJ1-6; maybe TRBD1 (5 bases). With 1 base removed from V and 9 bases from J, the gap between germline ends came to 13 bases. CDR1 is SGHTA, CDR2 FQGNSA, per germline. This CDR3 has 15 residues. In DNA form, the CDR3 reads TGTGCCAGCAGCTTAGAGGATGGGGGTGGTTCACCCCTCCACTTT. Translating it yields CASSLEDGGGSPLHF.

In this sample, this clonotype turned up a few times. The CDR3 loop is CSARERGFGLNTEAFF. The CDR3 DNA reads as TGCAGTGCTAGAGAGAGGGGGTTCGGGTTGAACACTGAAGCTTTCTTT. The rearrangement uses TRBV20-1 and TRBJ1-1; maybe TRBD1 (6 bases). Germline lookup yields CDR1 DFQATT and CDR2 SNEGSKA (reference sequence). The length of the CDR3 is 16 residues. V lost 0 bases, J lost 0 bases, and 14 bases lay in between.

The J gene is TRBJ2-1, the V gene TRBV6-5, with 7 bases aligning to TRBD1. The CDR3 is 16 residues long. The ends lost 1 base at V and 1 base at J; junction bases unmatched: 4. Germline assignment: CDR1 MNHEY and CDR2 SVGAGI. The DNA for the CDR3 is TGTGCCAGCAGTTACTTAGCGACAGGGTCCTACAATGAGCAGTTCTTC. Amino acid sequence: CASSYLATGSYNEQFF.

CDR3 region: CASSWSSGIYEQYF. The CDR3 coding sequence is TGTGCCAGCAGCTGGTCTAGCGGGATCTACGAGCAGTACTTC. The genes are TRBV3-1 and TRBJ2-7, with 9 nucleotides matching TRBD2. The germline V gene encodes CDR1 LGHDT and CDR2 YNNKEL (reference sequence). The trim removed 5 bases at V and 3 bases at J, leaving 5 bases unmatched. The CDR3 sequence is 14 residues long.

This clonotype was seen a few times. The chain uses TRBV20-1 and TRBJ2-7; the D call may be TRBD1 or TRBD2 (5 bases each). The CDR3 spans 12 residues. V lost 6 bases to trimming and J lost 4 bases, with 13 bases between them. From germline, CDR1 is DFQATT and CDR2 SNEGSKA (reference sequence). The CDR3 spells CSAPGTDYEQYF. The CDR3 nucleotides are TGCAGTGCCCCCGGGACCGATTACGAGCAGTACTTC.

CDR3 bases: TGTGCCAGCAGTTTGGGGAGTAGCACCGGGGAGCTGTTTTTT. This translates into CASSLGSSTGELFF. V and J are TRBV6-5 and TRBJ2-2; a possible D gene is TRBD2 (5 bases). The CDR3 length is 14 residues. CDR1 MNHEY and CDR2 SVGAGI come from the germline V gene. Trimming left V 4 bases short and J 4 bases short, with 10 bases between.

The chain has TRBV20-1 and TRBJ2-5; 13 bases are shared with TRBD2. The germline V gene encodes CDR1 DFQATT and CDR2 SNEGSKA (reference sequence). The CDR3 loop spans 17 amino acids. The J segment lost 2 bases and the V segment lost 1 base, leaving 7 bases of the junction unmatched. The CDR3 is CSARAYGTSGIQETQYF. CDR3 nucleotides: TGCAGTGCTAGAGCCTACGGGACTAGCGGGATTCAAGAGACCCAGTACTTC.

This chain connects TRBV20-1 to TRBJ2-3, with 11 bases lining up with TRBD2. CDR3 length: 18 residues. Trimming took 2 bases from V and 0 from J; bases not matched to a gene: 10. Germline-derived CDR1 and CDR2 are DFQATT and SNEGSKA (reference sequence). The CDR3 reads CSARLLAGVATSTDTQYF. In nucleotides, the CDR3 is TGCAGTGCTAGATTACTAGCGGGAGTCGCGACTAGCACAGATACGCAGTATTTT.